This paragraph covers one T cell receptor (beta chain) sequence. Its antigen remains unknown. The germline V gene has CDR1 SGHNT and CDR2 YYREEE (reference sequence). Trimming took off 0 bases at V and 0 bases at J, with 7 bases between the two ends. This CDR3 comprises 15 residues. These data belong to a study of shared clonotypes between healthy human individuals. Looking at the study overall: Researchers assigned three CD4 naive, three CD4 memory, two CD8 naive and one CD8 memory plate to each donor. General study points: Rarefaction exposed incomplete sorted-subset sequencing despite large depth. Of the naive CD4 clonotypes, about 5% were shared across four donors.

All donors were Caucasian adults living in Nashville, Tennessee. Generated by immunoSEQ multiplex PCR, the TCRdb table keeps only in-frame clones and is missing some. Of 2.5 million or so clones in the sample, just over 90% were seen once. The receptor's source is a man between 18 and 35 years old in good health. The chain carries TRBV5-4 and TRBJ2-1; no reliable D call. The sequencing input was naive CD4+ T cells sorted from blood. Subset of the sample: CD45RA+ positively selected. The CDR3 is CASSLAFGSYNEQFF. In DNA form, the CDR3 reads TGTGCCAGCAGCTTGGCATTCGGCTCCTACAATGAGCAGTTCTTC.